This T cell receptor (beta chain) was identified in a study of T cells expressing NK-cell markers. Looking at the study overall: Sorted CD3+CD56+NKG2C+, CD3+CD56+NKG2C- and CD3+CD56-NKG2C+ T cells provided the TCR beta repertoires. Within the sequenced cohort of eight donors, seven exhibited HCMV seropositivity and one was seronegative. Findings and limits, study-wide: Also leading the CD3+CD56-NKG2C+ fraction in a few donors were these clonotypes.

The length of the CDR3 is 13 residues. Germline-derived CDR1 and CDR2 are MGHRA and YSYEKL. On this clonotype: Its target is not known.

From the 5' RACE reads, TCRdb lists one entry per CDR3 protein and no DNA. This sample's table has about 460,000 distinct CDR3 sequences. The J gene is TRBJ2-2, the V gene TRBV4-1. The sequenced material came from blood T cells: a sorted CD56 or NKG2C T cell subset, CD4+ or CD8+ T cells, or bulk PBMC T cells (not recorded which). The TCR comes from a woman aged 45-65 years in good health. The CDR3 sequence is CASSQLLTGELFF.